The 12 T cell receptor beta chains given below trace back to one sample, sequenced in a study of T cell repertoires in cytomegalovirus infection. TCRdb itself ran the reads through MiXCR, one entry per CDR3 protein. The table has about 190,000 distinct CDR3 sequences, approximately 30% seen once; the top ten hold around 29%. Sequencing was carried out using PBMCs. Every receptor here comes from a human donor in good health (CMV status not recorded). Some clones in this sample may be carry-over from other donors' samples.

The chain links TRBV7-6 to TRBJ2-7; D is unclear. Germline loops: CDR1 SGHVS, CDR2 FNYEAQ. CDR3 length equals 12 residues. Trimming pared 5 bases from V and 6 bases from J, leaving 11 bases between. The CDR3 nucleotides read TGTGCCAGCAGCGCTCCGGGCGGCGAGCAGTACTTC. This gives the protein CASSAPGGEQYF.

Comment on this clonotype: A clone one base away is much larger, so this may be a read error. The V and J genes are TRBV7-2 and TRBJ2-3; tentative D call: TRBD2 (6 bases). V lost 1 base and J 1 base, leaving 9 bases between the germline ends. CDR1 and CDR2 from the germline V gene are SGHTA and FQGNSA. CDR3 length: 15 residues. The CDR3 DNA is TGTGCCAGCAGCTTAGAACGGGGGTGCACAGATACGCAGTATTTT. Encoded protein: CASSLERGCTDTQYF.

This clonotype was counted between two and nine times. V is TRBV7-2 and J is TRBJ1-3; D is unclear. The CDR3 has 16 residues. V was shortened by 4 bases and J by 9 bases, with 22 bases between the two germline ends. From germline, CDR1 is SGHTA and CDR2 FQGNSA. CDR3 sequence: CASSSPSGRLRSTIYF. The DNA for the CDR3 is TGTGCCAGCAGCTCCCCATCCGGCAGGCTGCGGAGCACCATATATTTT.

This clonotype was counted a single time. The rearrangement joins TRBV12-3 or TRBV12-4 to TRBJ2-7; 9 bases align to TRBD2. The ends lost 5 bases at V and 4 bases at J; junction bases unmatched: 9. The CDR3 sequence is 15 residues long. This chain's CDR3 is CASSPGRGGIYEQYF. In nucleotides, the CDR3 is TGTGCCAGCAGTCCAGGGCGGGGGGGAATTTACGAGCAGTACTTC.

The chain employs TRBV20-1 and TRBJ2-3; 7 nucleotides align to TRBD2. This CDR3 comprises 13 residues. The V gene end was trimmed by 3 bases and the J gene end by 5 bases; junction bases not matched to a gene: 5. The germline gives CDR1 DFQATT, CDR2 SNEGSKA (reference sequence). The CDR3 DNA reads TGCAGTGCTAGGGCTAGCGGAAAAGATACGCAGTATTTT. Translating it yields CSARASGKDTQYF.

V usage is TRBV12-3 or TRBV12-4 and J usage is TRBJ1-1; 7 nucleotides align to TRBD1. J lost 1 base, V lost 6 bases, and 8 bases had no gene match. CDR3 length: 15 residues. This CDR3 is CASSRQGVRNTEAFF. In DNA form, the CDR3 reads TGTGCCAGCAGCCGACAGGGTGTAAGGAACACTGAAGCTTTCTTT.

In this sample, this clonotype turned up a few times. The chain links TRBV7-9 to TRBJ1-1; the D is unclear. Trimming stripped 5 bases from V and 0 bases from J, with 13 bases between. Per germline, CDR1 SEHNR and CDR2 FQNEAQ (reference sequence). The CDR3 has 15 residues. The CDR3 here is CASSPQDGMNTEAFF. CDR3 nucleotides: TGTGCCAGCAGCCCCCAGGACGGGATGAACACTGAAGCTTTCTTT.

This clonotype was picked up many times. This rearrangement joins TRBV29-1 to TRBJ1-1; D ambiguous. V gave up 4 bases and J gave up 2 bases, with 5 bases separating them. CDR3 length equals 11 residues. Per the germline V gene, CDR1 is SQVTM and CDR2 is ANQGSEA. CDR3 coding DNA: TGCAGCGTTGCAGAAAACACTGAAGCTTTCTTT. As protein: CSVAENTEAFF.

The chain recombines TRBV2 with TRBJ1-5; D is perhaps TRBD1 (5 bases). From germline, CDR1 is SNHLY and CDR2 FYNNEI. This CDR3 is 16 amino acids long. V lost 4 bases to trimming and J lost 4 bases, with 17 bases between them. The CDR3 nucleotides read TGTGCCAGCAGTGCCCCCCTTGTGGGGCCAAATCAGCCCCAGCATTTT. This sequence encodes CASSAPLVGPNQPQHF.

Only one count was recorded for this clonotype. J is TRBJ2-7 and V is TRBV4-3, with TRBD1 matching 11 bases. With 2 bases clipped from V and 3 bases from J, the junction kept 3 bases outside the gene matches. Germline V gives CDR1 LGHNA, CDR2 YSLEER. There are 15 residues in the CDR3. Here the CDR3 reads CASSQSGTGGYEQYF. The DNA for the CDR3 is TGCGCCAGCAGCCAATCCGGGACAGGGGGCTACGAGCAGTACTTC.

This clonotype was picked up a small number of times. The J gene is TRBJ1-1, the V gene TRBV7-2; maybe TRBD1 (5 bases). Germline CDR1 is SGHTA and CDR2 is FQGNSA. This CDR3 comprises 14 residues. Deletions cut 1 base from V and 10 bases from J, with 16 bases between. The CDR3 spells CASSLEGKTGGAFF. CDR3 DNA: TGTGCCAGCAGCTTAGAGGGTAAAACAGGCGGAGCTTTCTTT.

This clonotype is labeled medium-sized. The genes are TRBV12-3 or TRBV12-4 and TRBJ1-1; D call uncertain. Trimming shortened V by 3 bases and J by 10 bases, and 12 bases separated the two germline ends. The CDR3 spans 12 residues. CDR3 protein: CASSFPKGGAFF. CDR3 nucleotides: TGTGCCAGCAGTTTCCCCAAGGGAGGAGCTTTCTTT.